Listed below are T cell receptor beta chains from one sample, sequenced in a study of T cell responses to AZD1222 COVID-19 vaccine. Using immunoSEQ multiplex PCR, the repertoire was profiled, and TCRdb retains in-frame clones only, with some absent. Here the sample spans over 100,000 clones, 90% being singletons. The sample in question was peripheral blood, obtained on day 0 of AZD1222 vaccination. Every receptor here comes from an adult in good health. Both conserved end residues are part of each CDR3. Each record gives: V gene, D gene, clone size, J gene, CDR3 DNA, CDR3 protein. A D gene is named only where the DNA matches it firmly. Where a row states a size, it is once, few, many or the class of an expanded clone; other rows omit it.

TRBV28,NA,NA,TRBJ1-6,TGTGCCAGCAGTCCGTCAGGGGAGGTTTCACCCCTCCACTTT,CASSPSGEVSPLHF
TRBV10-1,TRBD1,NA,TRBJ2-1,TGCGCCAGCAGTGAGTCGGAGGGACAGGGTCCCCTATACAATGAGCAGTTCTTC,CASSESEGQGPLYNEQFF
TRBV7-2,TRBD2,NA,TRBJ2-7,TGTGCCAGCAGCTTGGGACTAGCGGGGGGGGCCTACGAGCAGTACTTC,CASSLGLAGGAYEQYF
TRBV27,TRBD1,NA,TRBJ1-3,TGTGCCAGCAGTCCAATCGACAGGGGGCTTGGAAACACCATATATTTT,CASSPIDRGLGNTIYF
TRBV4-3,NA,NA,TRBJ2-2,TGCGCCAGCAGCCAAGACATGAACACCGGGGAGCTGTTTTTT,CASSQDMNTGELFF
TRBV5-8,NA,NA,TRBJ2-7,TGTGCCAGCAGCTACCCGGGGTACGAGCAGTACTTC,CASSYPGYEQYF
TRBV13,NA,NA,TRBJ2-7,TGTGCCAGCAGCTCCCCCGGGACTCTCTACGAGCAGTACTTC,CASSSPGTLYEQYF
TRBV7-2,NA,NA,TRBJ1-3,TGTGCCAGCAGCTCACAACCGGGCCGAGGACGGGAAAACACCATATATTTT,CASSSQPGRGRENTIYF
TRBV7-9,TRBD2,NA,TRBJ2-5,TGTGCCAGCAGAAGACTAGCGGGGGTCTCCCCCCAAGAGACCCAGTACTTC,CASRRLAGVSPQETQYF
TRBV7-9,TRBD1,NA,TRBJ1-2,TGTGCCAGCACCGGACAGGGACTCTATGGCTACACCTTC,CASTGQGLYGYTF
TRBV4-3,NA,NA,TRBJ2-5,TGCGCCAGCAGCCAGGAACACGACAGACTGGGGCTTTGGGAGACCCAGTACTTC,CASSQEHDRLGLWETQYF
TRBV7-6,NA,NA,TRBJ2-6,TGTGCCAGCAGCCCCATGGCTTCTGGGGCCAACGTCCTGACTTTC,CASSPMASGANVLTF
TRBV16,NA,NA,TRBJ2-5,TGTGCCAGCAGCCTAGGGACACAAAGCCAAGAGACCCAGTACTTC,CASSLGTQSQETQYF
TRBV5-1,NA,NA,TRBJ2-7,TGCGCCAGCAGCTTGACAGGTTACGAGCAGTACTTC,CASSLTGYEQYF
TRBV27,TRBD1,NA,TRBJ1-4,TGTGCCAGCAGCCCGGTGACAGGGGTTGAAAAACTGTTTTTT,CASSPVTGVEKLFF
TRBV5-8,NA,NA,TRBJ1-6,TGTGCCAGCAGCGTCGAAGGGGGGCCCCTCCACTTT,CASSVEGGPLHF
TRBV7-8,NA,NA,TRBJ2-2,TGTGCCAGCCCTGGGAATAATCAGTTCGGGGAGCTGTTTTTT,CASPGNNQFGELFF
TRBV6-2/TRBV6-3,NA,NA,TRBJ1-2,TGTGCCAGCAGTTACCGCCGGGGCGACCTCTTTTACGATGGCTACACCTTC,CASSYRRGDLFYDGYTF
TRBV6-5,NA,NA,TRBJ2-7,TGTGCCAGCAGCCTCTACCCGCCCCCCTACGAGCAGTACTTC,CASSLYPPPYEQYF
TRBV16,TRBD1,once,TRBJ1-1,TGTGCCAGCAGCATTCTCCCGGGACAGGGGGAAGCTTTCTTT,CASSILPGQGEAFF
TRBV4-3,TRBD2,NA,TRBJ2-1,TGCGCCAGCAGCCAAATATTACTAGCGGGGGTGCAGTTCTTC,CASSQILLAGVQFF
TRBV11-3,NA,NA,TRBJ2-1,TGTGCCAGCAGCTTAGGGGGGATCGATGAGCAGTTCTTC,CASSLGGIDEQFF
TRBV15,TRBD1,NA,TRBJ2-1,TGTGCCACCAGCAGAGATCAGGGACAGAGGAAGGGTGAGCAGTTCTTC,CATSRDQGQRKGEQFF
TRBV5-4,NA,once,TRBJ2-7,TGTGCCAGCAGCGTTTCGTCTAGGTACGAGCAGTACTTC,CASSVSSRYEQYF
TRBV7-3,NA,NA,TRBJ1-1,TGTGCCAGCAGCTTAACGAAGAACACTGAAGCTTTCTTT,CASSLTKNTEAFF
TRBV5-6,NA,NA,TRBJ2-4,TGTGCCAGCAGCTTAGGGCGGAAAAACATTCAGTACTTC,CASSLGRKNIQYF
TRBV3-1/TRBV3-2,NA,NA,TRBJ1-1,TGTGCCAGCAGCCAAGTCTACAGGAACTATGAAGCTTTCTTT,CASSQVYRNYEAFF
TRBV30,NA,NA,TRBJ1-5,TGTGCCTGGAGTGTAGCAGGGAGGAGCAATCAGCCCCAGCATTTT,CAWSVAGRSNQPQHF
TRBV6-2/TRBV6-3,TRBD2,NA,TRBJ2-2,TGTGCCAGCAGTACTAGCGGGGGGGCCGCCGGGGAGCTGTTTTTT,CASSTSGGAAGELFF
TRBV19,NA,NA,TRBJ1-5,TGTGCCAGTAGTATAACGAGGGGTGGCAATCAGCCCCAGCATTTT,CASSITRGGNQPQHF
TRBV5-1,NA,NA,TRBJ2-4,TGCGCCAGCAGCTTGGATTTAGGAGTAGCCAAAAACATTCAGTACTTC,CASSLDLGVAKNIQYF
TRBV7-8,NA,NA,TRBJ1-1,TGTGCCAGCTTTTTGGTCGAGGGGACAAACACTGAAGCTTTCTTT,CASFLVEGTNTEAFF
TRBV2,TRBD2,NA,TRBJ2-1,TGTGCCAGCAACTACGGACTAGCGGGGGTCGGTGAGCAGTTCTTC,CASNYGLAGVGEQFF
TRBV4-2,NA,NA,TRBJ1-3,TGTGCCAGCAGCCAAGATAAGAGCTCTGGAAACACCATATATTTT,CASSQDKSSGNTIYF
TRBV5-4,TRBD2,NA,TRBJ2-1,TGTGCCAGCAGCTTTACCGGGGGGGCCGGGGAGCAGTTCTTC,CASSFTGGAGEQFF
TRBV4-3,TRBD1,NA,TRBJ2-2,TGCGCCAGCAGCCAACAGACAGGGGTCATCACCGGGGAGCTGTTTTTT,CASSQQTGVITGELFF
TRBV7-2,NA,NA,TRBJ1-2,TGTGCCAGCAGCCCTGCAGAAAGCGGCTATGGCTACACCTTC,CASSPAESGYGYTF
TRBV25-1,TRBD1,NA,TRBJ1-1,TGTGCCAGCAGCACCCCCGGGACAGGGGGCGCTGAAGCTTTCTTT,CASSTPGTGGAEAFF
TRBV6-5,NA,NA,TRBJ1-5,TGTGCCAGCAGTCCAGGCAGGGACCAGCCCCAGCATTTT,CASSPGRDQPQHF
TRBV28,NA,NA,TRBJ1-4,TGTGCCAGCACCCTTAGGGGGAGGGAAATTGCTAATGAAAAACTGTTTTTT,CASTLRGREIANEKLFF
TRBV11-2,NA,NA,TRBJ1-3,TGTGCCAGCAGCTTAGCCAGGGCTTGGGGAAACACCATATATTTT,CASSLARAWGNTIYF
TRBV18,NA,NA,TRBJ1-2,TGTGCCAGCTCACCCGACCTAAACTATGGCTACACCTTC,CASSPDLNYGYTF
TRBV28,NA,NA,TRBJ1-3,TGTGCCAGTCACGACAGCAGCCTTTCTGGAAACACCATATATTTT,CASHDSSLSGNTIYF
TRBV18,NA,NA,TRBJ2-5,TGTGCCAGCTCAGATAGGGAGACCCAGTACTTC,CASSDRETQYF
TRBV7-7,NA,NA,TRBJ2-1,TGTGCTAGCAGCCCCGGGATGACGGTGGGCAATGAGCAGTTCTTC,CASSPGMTVGNEQFF
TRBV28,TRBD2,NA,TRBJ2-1,TGTGCCAGCAGTTTACCCGGGGGGGCAAATGAGCAGTTCTTC,CASSLPGGANEQFF
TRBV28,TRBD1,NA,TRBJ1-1,TGTGCCAGCAGTCCCCACCTAGCAGACAGGGACGGGAACACTGAAGCTTTCTTT,CASSPHLADRDGNTEAFF
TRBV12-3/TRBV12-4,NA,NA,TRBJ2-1,TGTGCCAGCCCGGGTCCGGATGAGCAGTTCTTC,CASPGPDEQFF
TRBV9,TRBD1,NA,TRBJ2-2,TGTGCCAGCAGCTCAGAAGGGACAGGGCGCTCTAGCCGAGCCGGGGAGCTGTTTTTT,CASSSEGTGRSSRAGELFF
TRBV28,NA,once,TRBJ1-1,TGTGCCAGCAGCCGTAACGAGGCTTTCTTT,CASSRNEAFF
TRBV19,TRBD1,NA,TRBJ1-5,TGTGCCAGTACCCGGACAGGGTGGGAACGGCCCCAGCATTTT,CASTRTGWERPQHF
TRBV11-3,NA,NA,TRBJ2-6,TGTGCCAGCAGCTTAGGACGGGGCTCTGGGGCCAACGTCCTGACTTTC,CASSLGRGSGANVLTF
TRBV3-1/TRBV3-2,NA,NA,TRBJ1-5,TGTGCCAGCAGCGCGGCGGGAGGCAATCAGCCCCAGCATTTT,CASSAAGGNQPQHF
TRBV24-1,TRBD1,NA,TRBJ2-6,TGTGCCACCAGTGATCCAGGGACAGGTTTCGCCGGGGCCAACGTCCTGACTTTC,CATSDPGTGFAGANVLTF
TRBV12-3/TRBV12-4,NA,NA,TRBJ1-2,TGTGCCAGCAGCTCCGGGGTTCAGGGCTACACCTTC,CASSSGVQGYTF
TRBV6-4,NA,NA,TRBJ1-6,TGTGCCAGCAGTGACGACCCGGGTGGCAATTCACCCCTCCACTTT,CASSDDPGGNSPLHF